The 27 T cell receptor beta chains below were found in one sample sequenced in a study of shared clonotypes between healthy human individuals. Profiled with immunoSEQ multiplex PCR; TCRdb holds only in-frame clones, not every one. The sample shows some 1 million clones, around 75% of them seen only once. The sequencing sample was made of memory CD4+ T cells sorted from blood. The subset was: CD45RA-negative fraction. Source of these receptors: a man between 18 and 35 years old in good health.

The chain links TRBV9 to TRBJ2-1, with 10 nucleotides matching TRBD2. Germline trimming cut 0 bases from V and 4 bases from J; bases unmatched to any gene: 4. The CDR3 runs 16 residues. In germline, CDR1 is SGDLS, CDR2 YYNGEE. CDR3 coding DNA: TGTGCCAGCAGCGTAGGGGCTAGCGGGGGTTACAATGAGCAGTTCTTC. Protein sequence: CASSVGASGGYNEQFF.

On this clone: This sample includes further DNA sequences coding for the same CDR3. The chain uses TRBV30 and TRBJ2-5, with D possibly being TRBD1 (6 bases). CDR1 is GTSNPN and CDR2 is SVGIG in the germline V gene (reference sequence). This CDR3 spans 11 amino acids. Trimming stripped 2 bases from V and 5 bases from J, with 6 bases between. Here the CDR3 reads CAWSTGETQYF. For the CDR3, the DNA is TGTGCCTGGAGTACAGGGGAGACCCAGTACTTC.

The genes are TRBV9 and TRBJ2-3; no reliable D call. V lost 0 bases to trimming and J lost 2 bases, with 7 bases between them. From germline, CDR1 is SGDLS and CDR2 YYNGEE. The CDR3 sequence is 14 residues long. The CDR3 sequence: CASSVEQATDTQYF. In nucleotides, the CDR3 is TGTGCCAGCAGCGTAGAACAAGCCACAGATACGCAGTATTTT.

The count of this clone is one. The chain has TRBV7-9 and TRBJ2-5; maybe TRBD2 (5 bases). The V end was cut by 1 base, the J end by 3 bases, with 9 bases between. In germline, CDR1 is SEHNR, CDR2 FQNEAQ (reference sequence). There are 14 residues in the CDR3. CDR3 region: CASSLVWTEETQYF. Here the CDR3 DNA reads TGTGCCAGCAGCTTAGTCTGGACTGAAGAGACCCAGTACTTC.

J is TRBJ1-5 and V is TRBV28, with a weak D call TRBD1 (5 bases). There are 15 residues in the CDR3. CDR1 MDHEN and CDR2 SYDVKM come from the germline V gene. V was trimmed by 1 base and J by 4 bases, leaving 11 bases between them. In nucleotides, the CDR3 is TGTGCCAGCAGTTTATTCAGGGTCGGTAATCAGCCCCAGCATTTT. Translated, it gives CASSLFRVGNQPQHF.

The count of this clone is one. This chain uses TRBV13 with TRBJ2-3, with unresolved D. V lost 5 bases and J lost 2, with 2 bases in between. Germline V lookup: CDR1 PRHDT, CDR2 FYEKMQ (reference sequence). This CDR3 region has 11 residues. CDR3 protein: CASSITDTQYF. In DNA, the CDR3 is TGTGCCAGCAGCATCACAGATACGCAGTATTTT.

The chain uses TRBV7-2 and TRBJ2-3; 7 nucleotides align to TRBD2. The CDR3 length is 16 residues. The trim removed 2 bases at V and 4 bases at J, leaving 9 bases unmatched. Germline CDR1 and CDR2: SGHTA and FQGNSA. The CDR3 protein is CASSLSAGEFADTQYF. CDR3 nucleotides: TGTGCCAGCAGCTTATCGGCGGGAGAGTTCGCAGATACGCAGTATTTT. The whole variable domain, remainder taken from reference TRBV7-2 and TRBJ2-3, is GAGVSQSPSNKVTEKGKDVELRCDPISGHTALYWYRQSLGQGLEFLIYFQGNSAPDKSGLPSDRFSAERTGGSVSTLTIQRTQQEDSAVYLCASSLSAGEFADTQYFGPGTRLTVL.

The rearrangement joins TRBV7-9 to TRBJ1-6; D call uncertain. Germline CDR1 and CDR2: SEHNR and FQNEAQ (reference sequence). V gave up 5 bases and J gave up 9 bases, with 17 bases separating them. The CDR3 extends over 15 amino acids. CDR3 protein: CASSLSRGVASPLHF. DNA of the CDR3: TGTGCCAGCAGCCTGAGTCGGGGTGTAGCTTCACCCCTCCACTTT.

The rearrangement joins TRBV4-3 to TRBJ2-1, with a possible D match to TRBD2 (7 bases). The V gene's germline CDR1 is LGHNA and CDR2 YSLEER. CDR3 length: 16 residues. V was trimmed by 4 bases and J by 6 bases, leaving 19 bases between them. The CDR3 reads CASSPLRGEGGNEQFF. The DNA for the CDR3 is TGCGCCAGCAGCCCTTTAAGGGGGGAGGGGGGCAATGAGCAGTTCTTC.

This sequence joins TRBV5-5 and TRBJ2-7, with 8 bases matching TRBD1. V lost 3 bases to trimming and J lost 4 bases; unmatched junction nucleotides: 9. CDR3 length: 15 residues. In germline, CDR1 is SGHKS, CDR2 YYEKEE (reference sequence). The CDR3 region has the DNA TGTGCCAGCAGCTCCCTGACAGGGGACGATTACGAGCAGTACTTC. It yields the protein CASSSLTGDDYEQYF.

CDR3 sequence reads: CASGGSGWATEAFF. In DNA, the CDR3 is TGTGCCAGCGGAGGGAGCGGATGGGCCACTGAAGCTTTCTTT. This chain joins TRBV6-5 and TRBJ1-1; D gene uncertain. With 8 bases removed from V and 4 bases from J, the gap between germline ends came to 17 bases. Germline V gene sequence: CDR1 MNHEY, CDR2 SVGAGI. The CDR3 extends over 14 amino acids.

J is TRBJ2-1 and V is TRBV4-1; 11 bases are a match to TRBD2. V dropped 2 bases and J dropped 10; count of bases not matched to a gene: 13. The germline CDR1 and CDR2 sequences are MGHRA and YSYEKL. This CDR3 region has 17 residues. The CDR3 DNA reads TGCGCCAGCAGCCAACTAGCGGGAGGCCTAAGACCGGGCGAGCAGTTCTTC. It codes for CASSQLAGGLRPGEQFF.

This chain uses TRBV5-1 with TRBJ2-5, with D perhaps TRBD2 (5 bases). Germline CDR1 reads SGHRS; CDR2 reads YFSETQ. The CDR3 runs to 15 residues. Between the trimmed V and J ends, which lost 5 bases and 5 bases, there was a span of 19 bases. The CDR3 is CASRLGLEGYETQYF. The DNA of the CDR3 is TGCGCCAGCAGACTCGGACTTGAGGGTTATGAGACCCAGTACTTC.

The chain recombines TRBV5-4 with TRBJ2-3; 7 bases line up with TRBD1. After removal of 1 base from V and 5 bases from J, the junction contained 7 bases not matched to a gene. CDR1 SGHNT and CDR2 YYREEE come from the germline V gene (reference sequence). This CDR3 is built from 15 residues. This CDR3 is CASSLYRTGRDTQYF. The CDR3 DNA reads TGTGCCAGCAGCTTGTACAGGACAGGACGAGATACGCAGTATTTT.

The J gene is TRBJ2-5, the V gene TRBV5-1; possibly TRBD1 for D (5 bases). The CDR3 loop spans 14 amino acids. Trimming cost V 4 bases and J 1 base, with 11 bases left between them. The germline V gene has CDR1 SGHRS and CDR2 YFSETQ. In DNA, the CDR3 is TGCGCCAGCAGCGCACAGGTGACCCAAGAGACCCAGTACTTC. Residues: CASSAQVTQETQYF.

V gene TRBV6-6 combines with J gene TRBJ2-7; possible D gene TRBD2, 7 bases. The CDR3 sequence is 14 residues long. Germline V gene sequence: CDR1 MNHNY, CDR2 SVGAGI (reference sequence). V gave up 6 bases and J gave up 4 bases, with 16 bases separating them. CDR3 DNA: TGTGCCAGCAGCCTAGGGGGGGGAAGGTACGAGCAGTACTTC. Residues: CASSLGGGRYEQYF.

V usage is TRBV10-2 and J usage is TRBJ1-6, with D possibly TRBD1 on 5 matching bases. The CDR3 spans 17 residues. V lost 4 bases and J lost 7, with 20 bases in between. Germline-derived CDR1 and CDR2 are WSHSY and SAAADI. The CDR3 DNA sequence: TGCGCCAGCAGTGGCCCCCTAGGGACGGATCGAAATTCACCCCTCCACTTT. Its protein product is CASSGPLGTDRNSPLHF.

The V call is TRBV5-4, the J call TRBJ1-2; TRBD1 matches 8 bases. Germline CDR1 reads SGHNT; CDR2 reads YYREEE (reference sequence). This CDR3 comprises 15 residues. Trimming took 4 bases from V and 4 from J; bases not matched to a gene: 9. Written as DNA, the CDR3 is TGTGCCAGCAGCCCCGACAGGGGCCGCGGCTATGGCTACACCTTC. Its translation is CASSPDRGRGYGYTF. Filled out from reference TRBV5-4 and TRBJ1-2, the complete variable domain reads ETGVTQSPTHLIKTRGQQVTLRCSSQSGHNTVSWYQQALGQGPQFIFQYYREEENGRGNFPPRFSGLQFPNYSSELNVNALELDDSALYLCASSPDRGRGYGYTFGSGTRLTVV.

The rearrangement uses TRBV30 and TRBJ2-7; possible D gene TRBD2, 7 bases. V gave up 3 bases and J gave up 3 bases, with 12 bases separating them. Germline CDR1 and CDR2: GTSNPN and SVGIG (reference sequence). The CDR3 is made up of 13 amino acids. DNA for the CDR3: TGTGCCTGGAGGGGGAGGGGGTACTACGAGCAGTACTTC. This gives the protein CAWRGRGYYEQYF.

The chain uses TRBV2 and TRBJ2-3; 7 nucleotides line up with TRBD1. J gave up 5 bases and V 5 bases, and 13 bases lay outside the gene matches. Germline CDR1 reads SNHLY; CDR2 reads FYNNEI. The CDR3 extends over 16 amino acids. The CDR3 sequence is CASSRERTGAIDTQYF. Written as DNA, the CDR3 is TGTGCCAGCAGTAGAGAGAGGACAGGAGCGATAGATACGCAGTATTTT.

This chain joins TRBV19 and TRBJ2-2, with 8 bases that match TRBD1. The trim removed 5 bases at V and 1 base at J, leaving 6 bases unmatched. Germline values: CDR1 LNHDA, CDR2 SQIVND (reference sequence). This CDR3 comprises 16 residues. The CDR3, as DNA: TGTGCCAGTAGTGCCACCGGGACAGGGAACACCGGGGAGCTGTTTTTT. It translates to CASSATGTGNTGELFF.

About this clone itself: The same CDR3 is also encoded by other DNA sequences in this sample. This chain connects TRBV5-4 to TRBJ2-6; D call uncertain. The ends were cut back, 2 bases at V and 0 bases at J, with 6 bases in the middle. CDR3 length: 15 residues. CDR1 is SGHNT and CDR2 is YYREEE in the germline V gene (reference sequence). The CDR3 is CASSLVGSGANVLTF. For the CDR3, the DNA is TGTGCCAGCAGCTTAGTTGGCTCTGGGGCCAACGTCCTGACTTTC.

To note about this clone: This specimen includes other DNA sequences encoding the same CDR3. The rearrangement links TRBV19 to TRBJ2-2; D might be TRBD1 (5 bases). Trimming removed 5 bases from V and 1 base from J, with 8 bases in between. CDR1 and CDR2 (germline): LNHDA, SQIVND (reference sequence). This CDR3 contains 14 residues. This chain's CDR3 is CASSAGQNTGELFF. In DNA form, the CDR3 reads TGTGCCAGTAGTGCTGGACAGAACACCGGGGAGCTGTTTTTT.

The chain has TRBV25-1 and TRBJ2-3; D may be TRBD1 (5 bases). This CDR3 has 15 residues. The ends were cut back, 3 bases at V and 0 bases at J, with 10 bases in the middle. Germline V gene sequence: CDR1 MGHDK, CDR2 SYGVNS. The CDR3 is CASSDAGPSTDTQYF. DNA for the CDR3: TGTGCCAGCAGTGATGCAGGGCCTAGCACAGATACGCAGTATTTT.

The chain carries TRBV25-1 and TRBJ1-5; D perhaps matches TRBD1 (5 bases). This CDR3 comprises 13 residues. Trimming left V 4 bases short and J 6 bases short, with 10 bases between. Germline CDR1 MGHDK, CDR2 SYGVNS. The CDR3 protein is CASSGPGPQPQHF. In nucleotides, the CDR3 is TGTGCCAGCAGTGGGCCAGGGCCTCAGCCCCAGCATTTT.

This chain uses TRBV15 with TRBJ2-7; TRBD2 matches 8 bases. The CDR3 is made up of 13 amino acids. Germline CDR1 is LNHNV and CDR2 is YYDKDF (reference sequence). V lost 1 base, J lost 7 bases, and 3 bases stayed unmatched. The CDR3 spells CATSRVGGGEQYF. CDR3 nucleotide sequence: TGTGCCACCAGCAGAGTCGGCGGGGGGGAGCAGTACTTC.

The V gene is TRBV5-1, the J gene TRBJ1-1; perhaps TRBD1 as D (6 bases). The germline CDR1 and CDR2 sequences are SGHRS and YFSETQ. V gave up 4 bases and J gave up 4 bases, with 14 bases separating them. The CDR3 sequence is 14 residues long. The CDR3 bases are TGCGCCAGCAGCGCACAGGGATACGGCACTGAAGCTTTCTTT. Protein: CASSAQGYGTEAFF.